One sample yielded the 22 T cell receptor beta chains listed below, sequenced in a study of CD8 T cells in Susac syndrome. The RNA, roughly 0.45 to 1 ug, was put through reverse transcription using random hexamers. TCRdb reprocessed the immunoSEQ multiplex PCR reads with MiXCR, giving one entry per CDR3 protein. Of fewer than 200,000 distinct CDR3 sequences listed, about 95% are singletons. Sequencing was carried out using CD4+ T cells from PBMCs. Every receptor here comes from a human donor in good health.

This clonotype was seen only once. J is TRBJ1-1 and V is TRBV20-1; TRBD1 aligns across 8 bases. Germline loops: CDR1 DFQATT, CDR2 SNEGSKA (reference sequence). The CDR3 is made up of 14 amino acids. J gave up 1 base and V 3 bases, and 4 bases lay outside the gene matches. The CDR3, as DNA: TGCAGTGCTAGCCATGGGACAGGGAACACTGAAGCTTTCTTT. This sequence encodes CSASHGTGNTEAFF.

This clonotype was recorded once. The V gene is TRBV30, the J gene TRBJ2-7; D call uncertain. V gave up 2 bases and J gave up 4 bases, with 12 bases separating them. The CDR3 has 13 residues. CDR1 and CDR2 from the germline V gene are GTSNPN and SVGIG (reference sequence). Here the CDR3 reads CAWSTALYYEQYF. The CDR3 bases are TGTGCCTGGAGTACAGCCTTGTATTACGAGCAGTACTTC. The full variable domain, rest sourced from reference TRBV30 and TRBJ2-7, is SQTIHQWPATLVQPVGSPLSLECTVEGTSNPNLYWYRQAAGRGLQLLFYSVGIGQISSEVPQNLSASRPQDRQFILSSKKLLLSDSGFYLCAWSTALYYEQYFGPGTRLTVT.

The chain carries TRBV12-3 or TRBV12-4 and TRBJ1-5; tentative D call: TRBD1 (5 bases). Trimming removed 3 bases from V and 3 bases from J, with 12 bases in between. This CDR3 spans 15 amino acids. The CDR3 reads CASSLVSRVNQPQHF. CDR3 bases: TGTGCCAGCAGTTTGGTCTCCAGGGTCAATCAGCCCCAGCATTTT.

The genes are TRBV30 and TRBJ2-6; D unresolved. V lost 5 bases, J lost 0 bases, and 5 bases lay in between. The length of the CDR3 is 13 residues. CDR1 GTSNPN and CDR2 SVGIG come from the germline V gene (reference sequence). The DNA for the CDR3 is TGTGCCTGGGCTTACTCTGGGGCCAACGTCCTGACTTTC. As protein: CAWAYSGANVLTF.

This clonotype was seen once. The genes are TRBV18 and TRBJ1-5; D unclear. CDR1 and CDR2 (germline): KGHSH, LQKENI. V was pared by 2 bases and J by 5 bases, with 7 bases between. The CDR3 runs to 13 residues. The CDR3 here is CASSPTRDQPQHF. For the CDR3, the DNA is TGTGCCAGCTCACCAACAAGGGATCAGCCCCAGCATTTT.

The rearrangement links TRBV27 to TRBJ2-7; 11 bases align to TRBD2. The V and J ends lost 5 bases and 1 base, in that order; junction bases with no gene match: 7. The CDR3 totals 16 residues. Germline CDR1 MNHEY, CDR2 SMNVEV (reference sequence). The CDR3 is CASSLSGTSGSYEQYF. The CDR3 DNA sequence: TGTGCCAGCAGTCTGTCCGGGACTAGCGGATCCTACGAGCAGTACTTC.

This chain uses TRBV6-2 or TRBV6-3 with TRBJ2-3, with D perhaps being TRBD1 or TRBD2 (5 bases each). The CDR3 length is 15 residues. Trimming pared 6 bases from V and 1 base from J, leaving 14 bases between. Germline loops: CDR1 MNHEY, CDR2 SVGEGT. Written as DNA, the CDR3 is TGTGCCAGCAGGCTAGAGGGGCAGCGCACAGATACGCAGTATTTT. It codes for CASRLEGQRTDTQYF.

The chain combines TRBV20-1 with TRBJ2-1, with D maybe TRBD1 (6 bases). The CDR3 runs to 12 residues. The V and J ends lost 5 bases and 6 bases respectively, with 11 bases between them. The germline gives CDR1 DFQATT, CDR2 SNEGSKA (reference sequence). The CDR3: CSARAGVNEQFF. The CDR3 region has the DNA TGCAGTGCTCGGGCAGGGGTCAATGAGCAGTTCTTC.

CDR3 DNA sequence: TGTGCCAGCAGCCAATTCCTTAACACCGGGGAGCTGTTTTTT. Encoded protein: CASSQFLNTGELFF. This chain connects TRBV3-1 to TRBJ2-2; D is unresolved. V lost 2 bases to trimming and J lost 2 bases, with 6 bases between them. The CDR3 is 14 residues long. Germline V gives CDR1 LGHDT, CDR2 YNNKEL (reference sequence).

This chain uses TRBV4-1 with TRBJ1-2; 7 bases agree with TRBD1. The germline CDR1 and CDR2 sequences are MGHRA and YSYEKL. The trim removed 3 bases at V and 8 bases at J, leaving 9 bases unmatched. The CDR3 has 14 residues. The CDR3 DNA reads TGCGCCAGCAGCCACCTACCCAGGGGGGAAGGCTACACCTTC. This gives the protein CASSHLPRGEGYTF.

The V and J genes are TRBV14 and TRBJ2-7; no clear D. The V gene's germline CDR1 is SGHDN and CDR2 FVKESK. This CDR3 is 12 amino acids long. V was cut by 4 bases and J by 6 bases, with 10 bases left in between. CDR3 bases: TGTGCCAGCAGCCTCACACCGGCCGAGCAGTACTTC. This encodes CASSLTPAEQYF. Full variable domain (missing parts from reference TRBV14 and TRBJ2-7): EAGVTQFPSHSVIEKGQTVTLRCDPISGHDNLYWYRRVMGKEIKFLLHFVKESKQDESGMPNNRFLAERTGGTYSTLKVQPAELEDSGVYFCASSLTPAEQYFGPGTRLTVT.

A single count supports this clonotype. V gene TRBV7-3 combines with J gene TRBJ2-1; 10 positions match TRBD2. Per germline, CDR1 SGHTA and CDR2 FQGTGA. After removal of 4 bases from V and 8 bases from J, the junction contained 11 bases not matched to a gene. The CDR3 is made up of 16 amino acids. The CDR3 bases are TGTGCCAGCAGCTCCCAGAGCGGGAGGGCCATCGATGAGCAGTTCTTC. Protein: CASSSQSGRAIDEQFF.

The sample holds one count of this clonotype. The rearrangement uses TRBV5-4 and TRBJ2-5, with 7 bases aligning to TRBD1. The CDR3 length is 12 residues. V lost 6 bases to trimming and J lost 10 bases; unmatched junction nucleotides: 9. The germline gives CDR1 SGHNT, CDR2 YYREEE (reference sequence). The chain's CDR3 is CASTSITGVQYF. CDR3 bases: TGTGCCAGCACCTCGATAACAGGGGTCCAGTACTTC.

CDR3 nucleotides: TGCAGCCCGCGCAAGGGTTCCAATGAGCAGTTCTTC. It translates to CSPRKGSNEQFF. The chain combines TRBV20-1 with TRBJ2-1; D is ambiguous. The CDR3 covers 12 residues. The germline V gene encodes CDR1 DFQATT and CDR2 SNEGSKA (reference sequence).

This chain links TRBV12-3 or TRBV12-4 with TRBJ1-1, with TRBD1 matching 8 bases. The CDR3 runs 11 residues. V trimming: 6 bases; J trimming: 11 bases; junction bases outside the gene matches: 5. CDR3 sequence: CASSYGTGAFF. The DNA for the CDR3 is TGTGCCAGCAGCTACGGGACAGGTGCTTTCTTT.

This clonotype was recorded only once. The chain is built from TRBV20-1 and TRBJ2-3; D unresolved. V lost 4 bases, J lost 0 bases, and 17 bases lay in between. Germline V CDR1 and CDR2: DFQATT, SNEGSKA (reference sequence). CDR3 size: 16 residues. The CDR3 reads CSATPMAERSTDTQYF. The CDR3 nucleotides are TGCAGTGCTACCCCCATGGCGGAACGCAGCACAGATACGCAGTATTTT.

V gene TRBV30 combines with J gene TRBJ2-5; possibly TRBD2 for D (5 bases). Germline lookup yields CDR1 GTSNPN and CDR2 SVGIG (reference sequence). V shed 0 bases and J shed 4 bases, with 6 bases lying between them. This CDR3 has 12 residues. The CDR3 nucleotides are TGTGCCTGGAGTGTACGGGGAGAGACCCAGTACTTC. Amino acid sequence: CAWSVRGETQYF.

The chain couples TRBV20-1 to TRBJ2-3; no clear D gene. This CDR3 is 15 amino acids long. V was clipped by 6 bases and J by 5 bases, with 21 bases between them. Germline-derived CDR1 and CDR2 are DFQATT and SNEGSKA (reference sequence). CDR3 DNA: TGCAGTGCCTGTCTTGTGATTGAGTCGGGAGATACGCAGTATTTT. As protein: CSACLVIESGDTQYF.

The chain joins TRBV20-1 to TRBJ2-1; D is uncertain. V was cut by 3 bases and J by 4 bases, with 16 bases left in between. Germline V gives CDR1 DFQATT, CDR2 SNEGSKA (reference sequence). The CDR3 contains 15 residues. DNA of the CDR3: TGCAGTGCTAGTAGAACAGCTAGTGCTTACAATGAGCAGTTCTTC. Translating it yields CSASRTASAYNEQFF.

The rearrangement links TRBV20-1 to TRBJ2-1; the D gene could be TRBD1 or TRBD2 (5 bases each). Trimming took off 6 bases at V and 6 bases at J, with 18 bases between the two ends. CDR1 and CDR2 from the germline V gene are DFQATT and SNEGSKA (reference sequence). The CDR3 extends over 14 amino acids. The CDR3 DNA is TGCAGTGCCCTACCGGGATCTGGGGCCAATGAGCAGTTCTTC. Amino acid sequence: CSALPGSGANEQFF.

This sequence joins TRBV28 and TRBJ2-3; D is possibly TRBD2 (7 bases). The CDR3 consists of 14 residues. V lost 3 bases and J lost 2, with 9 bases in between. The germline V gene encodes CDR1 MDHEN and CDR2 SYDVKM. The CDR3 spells CASSLRGLTDTQYF. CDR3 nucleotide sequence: TGTGCCAGCAGTTTGCGGGGGCTCACAGATACGCAGTATTTT.

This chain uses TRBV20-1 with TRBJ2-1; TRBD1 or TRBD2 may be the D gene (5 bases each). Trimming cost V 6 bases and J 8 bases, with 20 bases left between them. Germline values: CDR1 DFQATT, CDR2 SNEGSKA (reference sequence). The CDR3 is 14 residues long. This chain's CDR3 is CSAPGLMTAHEQFF. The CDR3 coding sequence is TGCAGTGCCCCGGGGCTTATGACAGCCCATGAGCAGTTCTTC.